This T cell receptor beta chain originates from a study of blood T cell repertoires in COVID-19. Study-wide context: Material from acute and convalescent COVID-19 was sourced from the United States, Italy and Spain. Sources were T cells, B-cell-depleted T cells, or PBMCs; the material itself was cDNA or gDNA.

CDR1 is SGHTA and CDR2 is FQGNSA in the germline V gene. This CDR3 has 19 amino acids. V was cut by 2 bases and J by 1 base, with 23 bases left in between. Authors' data handling: Amplified reference gene primers provided the basis for estimating nucleated cell counts. Generated by immunoSEQ multiplex PCR, the TCRdb table keeps only in-frame clones and is missing some. That table furnishes V, J and clone size, whereas the DNA furnished D and trimming. The sample yields some 130,000 clones, about 72% seen once. This clone was seen only once. Sequencing used peripheral blood. The sequence was obtained from a woman between 65 and 79 years old with acute or convalescent COVID-19. The chain links TRBV7-2 to TRBJ1-2; D not resolved. The CDR3 here is CASSLKGAPGALINYGYTF. CDR3 DNA: TGTGCCAGCAGCTTAAAGGGAGCGCCGGGAGCACTCATTAACTATGGCTACACCTTC.